This T cell receptor (beta chain) emerged from a study of B cell selection in AIRE deficiency. Measured with immunoSEQ multiplex PCR; TCRdb has only the in-frame clones, and not every one. The data contain about 24,000 clones, 90% to 98% of them seen just once; the ten biggest clones take up 0.22%. Conventional CD4 T cells were sorted as CD4+CD127+ cells. V was trimmed by 0 bases and J by 7 bases, leaving 8 bases between them. This CDR3 region has 14 residues. Germline V gene sequence: CDR1 SGDLS, CDR2 YYNGEE. The genes are TRBV9 and TRBJ1-6, with no clear D. The TCR comes from a human donor in good health. The sequencing input was CD4+CD127+ conventional T cells sorted from PBMCs. The CDR3 loop reads CASSVGVGNSPLHF. In DNA form, the CDR3 reads TGTGCCAGCAGCGTAGGGGTTGGGAATTCACCCCTCCACTTT.